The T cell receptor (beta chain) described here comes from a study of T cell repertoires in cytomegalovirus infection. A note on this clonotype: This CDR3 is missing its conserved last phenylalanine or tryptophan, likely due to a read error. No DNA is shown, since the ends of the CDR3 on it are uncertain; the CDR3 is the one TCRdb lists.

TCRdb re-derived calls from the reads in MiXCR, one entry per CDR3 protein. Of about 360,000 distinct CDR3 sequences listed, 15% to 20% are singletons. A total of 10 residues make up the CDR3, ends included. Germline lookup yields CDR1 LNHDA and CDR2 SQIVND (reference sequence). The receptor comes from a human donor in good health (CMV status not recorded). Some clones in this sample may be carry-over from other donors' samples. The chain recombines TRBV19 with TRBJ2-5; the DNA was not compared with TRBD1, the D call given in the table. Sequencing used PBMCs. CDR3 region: CASSTGATGL.